This TCR beta chain derives from a study of cytomegalovirus exposure and HLA in healthy donors. 13 Jbeta primers and 60 Vbeta primers were used for the PCR. Method: immunoSEQ multiplex PCR; TCRdb's copy keeps in-frame clones and lacks some. The data show around 150,000 clones, with around 80% seen just once and 2.2% held by the top ten. The V gene lost 3 bases and the J gene lost 4 bases, with 10 bases spanning the gap. The germline CDR1 and CDR2 sequences are MDHEN and SYDVKM. This CDR3 has 13 amino acids. Sequencing was performed on PBMCs. The sequence was collected from a man between 25 and 39 years old in good health and CMV-seronegative. The chain combines TRBV28 with TRBJ2-7; possible D gene TRBD2, 5 bases. The CDR3 loop is CASSLGGLYEQYF. In DNA form, the CDR3 reads TGTGCCAGCAGTTTGGGCGGGCTTTACGAGCAGTACTTC.